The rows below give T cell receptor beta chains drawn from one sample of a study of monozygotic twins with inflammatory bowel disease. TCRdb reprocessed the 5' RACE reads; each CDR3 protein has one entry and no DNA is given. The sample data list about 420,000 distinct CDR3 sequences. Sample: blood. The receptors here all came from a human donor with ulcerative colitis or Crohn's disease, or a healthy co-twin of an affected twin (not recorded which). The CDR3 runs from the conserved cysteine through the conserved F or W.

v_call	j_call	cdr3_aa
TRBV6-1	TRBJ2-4	CASNRHDCLLAKNIQYF
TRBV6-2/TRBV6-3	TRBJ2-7	CASSYQWGHLYEQYF
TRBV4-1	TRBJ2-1	CASSQAGGQNEQFF
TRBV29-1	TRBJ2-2	CSVDGGRNTGELFF
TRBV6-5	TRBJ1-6	CASSYFVRENSPLHF
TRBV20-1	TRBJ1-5	CSATRGVHSNQPQHF
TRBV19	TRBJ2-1	CASSIGGQQEFF
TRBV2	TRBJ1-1	CASSAENTEAFF
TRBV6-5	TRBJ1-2	CASSYRRTANYGYTF
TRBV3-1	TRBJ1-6	CASSPGQSNSPLHF
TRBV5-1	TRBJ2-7	CASSFRTGVTYEQYF
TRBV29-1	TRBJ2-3	CSVGLANTQYF
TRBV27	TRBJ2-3	CAINLRGASVEADTQYF
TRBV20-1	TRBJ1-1	CSARDFPGNTEAFF
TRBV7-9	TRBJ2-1	CASRPRPGLARTEQFF
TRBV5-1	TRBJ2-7	CASSPGLESEQYF
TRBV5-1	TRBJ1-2	CASSNSHGASNYGYTF
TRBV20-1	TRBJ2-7	CSATQRGPSSYEQYF
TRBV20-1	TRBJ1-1	CSAGADSPLGENTEAFF
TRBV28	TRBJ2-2	CASTWTPNTGELFF
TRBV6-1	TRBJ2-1	CASSVTSGGAGEQFF
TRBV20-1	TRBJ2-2	CSAQISMRSGELFF
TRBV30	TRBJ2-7	CAWSPTGAEQYF
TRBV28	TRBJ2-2	CASSLYGGAGELFF
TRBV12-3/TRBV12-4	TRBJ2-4	CASSPQVLAGNKNIQYF
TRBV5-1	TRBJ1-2	CASSHGHSGYGYTF
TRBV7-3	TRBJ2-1	CAIPRSGRDEQFF
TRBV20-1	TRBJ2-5	CSAEQLAGVETQYF
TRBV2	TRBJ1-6	CASRFGTSSYNSPLHF
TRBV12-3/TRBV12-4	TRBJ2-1	CASSPRDVWRDGRGNEQFF
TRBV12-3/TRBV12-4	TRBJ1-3	CASSLDKTGSGNTIYF
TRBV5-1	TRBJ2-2	CASRKQGDTGELFF
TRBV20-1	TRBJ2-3	CSVTGTHADTQYF
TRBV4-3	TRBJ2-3	CASSQGGVYGDTQYF
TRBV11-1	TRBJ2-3	CASSRNGPADTQYF
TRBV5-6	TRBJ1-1	CASSLIAGRVNTEAFF
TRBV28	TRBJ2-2	CASTSAGLAGGLDTGELFF
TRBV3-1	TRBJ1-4	CASSPKGGTTTNEKLFF
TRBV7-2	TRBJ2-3	CASSLGRTRLETQYF
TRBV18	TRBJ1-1	CASSRDTALNRNTEAFF
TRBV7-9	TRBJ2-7	CASSFYRYPYEQYF
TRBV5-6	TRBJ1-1	CASSLQVRTGNKNTEAFF
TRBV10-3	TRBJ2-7	CAISEPRERQYF
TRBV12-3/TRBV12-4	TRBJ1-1	CASSPPKNTEAFF
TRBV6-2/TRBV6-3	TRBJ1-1	CASSLISTEAFF
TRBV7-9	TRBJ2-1	CASSLAWGQGNNEQFF